Listed below are T cell receptor beta chains from one sample, sequenced in a study of blood T cell repertoires in COVID-19. Some clones are missing from TCRdb's copy, which holds only in-frame ones; the method was immunoSEQ multiplex PCR. The data show around 130,000 clones, 60% to 85% seen once. The sequenced material came from peripheral blood. The receptors here all came from a man aged 50-60 years with acute or convalescent COVID-19. CDR3s include the opening cysteine and the closing phenylalanine or tryptophan. The order of the fields is D gene, V gene, clone size, J gene, CDR3 protein, CDR3 DNA. A D gene is named only where the DNA matches it firmly. Where a row states a size, it is once, few, many or the class of an expanded clone; other rows omit it.

>TRBD1|TRBV7-2|few|TRBJ1-2
CASRSPRQGHYGYTF
TGTGCCAGCAGATCACCCAGACAGGGCCACTATGGCTACACCTTC
>NA|TRBV6-2/TRBV6-3|NA|TRBJ1-3
CASSYGGSSGNTIYF
TGTGCCAGCAGTTACGGCGGGAGCTCTGGAAACACCATATATTTT
>TRBD2|TRBV12-5|NA|TRBJ2-7
CASGLGTSGGAPYEQYF
TGTGCTAGTGGTTTGGGGACTAGCGGGGGGGCTCCCTACGAGCAGTACTTC
>TRBD1|TRBV15|NA|TRBJ2-2
CATSTGTGSGELFF
TGTGCCACCAGCACCGGGACAGGGTCCGGGGAGCTGTTTTTT
>NA|TRBV3-1/TRBV3-2|NA|TRBJ1-1
CASSQNRVMNTEAFF
TGTGCCAGCAGCCAGAACAGGGTCATGAACACTGAAGCTTTCTTT
>NA|TRBV29-1|NA|TRBJ2-2
CSDCVTGELFF
TGCAGCGATTGCGTAACCGGGGAGCTGTTTTTT
>NA|TRBV11-2|once|TRBJ2-2
CASSLLGFGGELFF
TGTGCCAGCAGCCTCCTAGGATTCGGAGGGGAGCTGTTTTTT
>TRBD2|TRBV7-3|NA|TRBJ2-1
CASSQGLYNEQFF
TGTGCCAGCAGCCAGGGACTATACAATGAGCAGTTCTTC
>NA|TRBV6-5|NA|TRBJ2-3
CASSYSQFTDTQYF
TGTGCCAGCAGTTACTCGCAGTTCACAGATACGCAGTATTTT
>NA|TRBV7-3|NA|TRBJ1-5
CASSLKTADYSHYSNQPQHF
TGTGCCAGCAGCTTAAAAACAGCAGACTATTCCCACTATAGCAATCAGCCCCAGCATTTT
>NA|TRBV10-3|NA|TRBJ1-4
CAISELNEKLFF
TGTGCCATCAGTGAGCTTAATGAAAAACTGTTTTTT
>NA|TRBV2|NA|TRBJ2-7
CASSAGTYEQYF
TGTGCCAGCAGTGCGGGGACCTACGAGCAGTACTTC
>NA|TRBV28|NA|TRBJ1-4
CASSLLTGRYNEKLFF
TGTGCCAGCAGTTTATTAACAGGCCGCTATAATGAAAAACTGTTTTTT
>NA|TRBV3-1/TRBV3-2|NA|TRBJ1-2
CASSRQASFYGYTF
TGTGCCAGCAGCCGACAGGCGTCCTTTTATGGCTACACCTTC
>TRBD1|TRBV23-1|NA|TRBJ2-5
CASSQVAGGETQYF
TGCGCCAGCAGTCAGGTGGCAGGGGGAGAGACCCAGTACTTC
>NA|TRBV12-5|NA|TRBJ1-3
CASGSLTLSGNTIYF
TGTGCTAGTGGTTCCCTGACACTCTCTGGAAACACCATATATTTT
>TRBD1|TRBV29-1|NA|TRBJ2-6
CSVVGDRVASGANVLTF
TGCAGCGTTGTGGGGGACAGGGTCGCTTCTGGGGCCAACGTCCTGACTTTC
>NA|TRBV29-1|NA|TRBJ1-2
CRVDTGLRWGYTF
TGCCGCGTTGACACAGGGCTACGTTGGGGCTACACCTTC